Listed below are T cell receptor beta chains from one sample, sequenced in a study of blood T cell repertoires in COVID-19. Produced via immunoSEQ multiplex PCR; TCRdb's table is partial and in-frame only. Of around 270,000 clones listed, 91% are singletons. The source material was peripheral blood. These receptors were collected from a person aged 18-29 years with COVID-19, enrolled during active disease. Both conserved end residues are part of each CDR3. D genes are given only for firm matches. Clone size is given for some rows only: seen once, a few or many times, or a class if the clone is expanded.

j_call clone_size d_call v_call cdr3_length cdr3_aa cdr3_nt
TRBJ2-3 . TRBD2 TRBV28 14 CASRGTSGTDTQYF TGTGCCAGCAGAGGGACTAGCGGCACAGATACGCAGTATTTT
TRBJ2-2 . TRBD2 TRBV11-2 19 CASSSSGTSGRWRAGELFF TGTGCCAGCAGCTCCTCCGGGACTAGCGGGAGGTGGCGGGCCGGGGAGCTGTTTTTT
TRBJ1-2 . TRBD1 TRBV29-1 14 CSVEGGQLNYGYTF TGCAGCGTTGAAGGGGGACAGCTTAACTATGGCTACACCTTC
TRBJ2-7 . TRBD2 TRBV7-9 15 CASRSGSGRIHEQYF TGTGCCAGCAGGTCGGGCAGCGGGAGGATCCACGAGCAGTACTTC
TRBJ2-7 many . TRBV4-3 14 CASSQDPGGYEQYF TGCGCCAGCAGCCAAGATCCGGGTGGCTACGAGCAGTACTTC
TRBJ2-2 . . TRBV4-1 18 CASSGLATGRVDTGELFF TGCGCCAGCAGCGGCCTTGCTACGGGGAGAGTGGACACCGGGGAGCTGTTTTTT
TRBJ2-1 . TRBD1 TRBV4-3 17 CASSQRTGTGYHNEQFF TGCGCCAGCAGCCAGCGAACCGGGACAGGGTACCACAATGAGCAGTTCTTC
TRBJ2-3 . . TRBV19 13 CASSISRGDTQYF TGTGCCAGTAGTATCAGCAGGGGAGATACGCAGTATTTT
TRBJ2-1 . TRBD2 TRBV11-2 14 CASSSGLAGGPEFF TGTGCCAGCAGCTCGGGACTAGCGGGAGGGCCTGAGTTCTTC
TRBJ2-7 . . TRBV5-1 14 CASSLEAATYEQYF TGCGCCAGCAGCTTGGAAGCGGCCACCTACGAGCAGTACTTC
TRBJ1-4 few . TRBV11-1 14 CASSFGGINEKLFF TGTGCCAGCAGCTTCGGGGGGATTAATGAAAAACTGTTTTTT
TRBJ2-1 . TRBD2 TRBV27 16 CASRPVSGRFYNEQFF TGTGCCAGCAGACCCGTGAGCGGGAGGTTCTACAATGAGCAGTTCTTC
TRBJ2-3 . . TRBV14 13 CASGGLNPDTQYF TGTGCCAGCGGGGGGTTAAACCCCGATACGCAGTATTTT
TRBJ2-7 . TRBD2 TRBV7-6 15 CASSRKREGQNEQYF TGTGCCAGCAGCCGCAAGCGGGAGGGCCAAAACGAGCAGTACTTC
TRBJ1-4 . . TRBV5-1 15 CASSLVAPTNEKLFF TGCGCCAGCAGCTTGGTGGCCCCGACTAATGAAAAACTGTTTTTT
TRBJ1-1 . . TRBV7-9 13 CASSPQVDTEAFF TGTGCCAGCAGCCCTCAGGTAGACACTGAAGCTTTCTTT
TRBJ1-1 . TRBD1 TRBV7-9 15 CASSIPPRGRTEAFF TGTGCCAGCAGCATTCCCCCCAGGGGGCGGACTGAAGCTTTCTTT
TRBJ1-6 . . TRBV11-2 16 CASRPQNPSGSSPLHF TGTGCCAGCAGACCCCAAAACCCCTCGGGGAGCTCACCCCTCCACTTT
TRBJ1-6 many . TRBV7-2 15 CASSTGGGGNSPLHF TGTGCCAGCAGCACTGGGGGGGGTGGCAATTCACCCCTCCACTTT
TRBJ2-7 . TRBD2 TRBV5-5 15 CASSPWTSETYEQYF TGTGCCAGCAGCCCCTGGACTAGCGAGACTTACGAGCAGTACTTC
TRBJ1-1 . . TRBV7-9 11 CASRSSTEAFF TGTGCCAGCAGGTCGAGCACTGAAGCTTTCTTT
TRBJ2-1 . TRBD1 TRBV24-1 16 CATSDRTGETYNEQFF TGTGCCACCAGTGACCGGACAGGGGAAACCTACAATGAGCAGTTCTTC